The 29 T cell receptor beta chains reported below all come from one sample, sequenced in a study of response to subunit inactivated influenza vaccine. In TCRdb, the RT-PCR reads were re-called with MiXCR into one record per CDR3 protein. This sample has some 520,000 distinct CDR3 sequences; 15% to 20% occur once, and the top ten carry over 2.5%. This specimen consisted of CD4+ T cells sorted from PBMCs, obtained less than 30 months after vaccination. These receptors all come from a man aged 45-69 years who received an inactivated influenza vaccine.

V usage is TRBV3-1 and J usage is TRBJ2-1, with 9 bases aligning to TRBD1. The V gene end was trimmed by 1 base and the J gene end by 9 bases; junction bases not matched to a gene: 10. Germline loops: CDR1 LGHDT, CDR2 YNNKEL (reference sequence). The CDR3 runs to 16 residues. Here the CDR3 DNA reads TGTGCCAGCAGCCAAGTTGGACAGGGGACGTTTAGTGAGCAGTTCTTC. Amino acids: CASSQVGQGTFSEQFF.

This clonotype was picked up many times. This chain links TRBV20-1 with TRBJ2-3; D perhaps matches TRBD2 (6 bases). This CDR3 has 15 residues. The V and J ends lost 6 bases and 4 bases respectively, with 20 bases between them. From germline, CDR1 is DFQATT and CDR2 SNEGSKA (reference sequence). The CDR3 region is CSAKYGRRGSDTQYF. In nucleotides, the CDR3 is TGCAGTGCCAAATATGGACGGAGGGGATCAGATACGCAGTATTTT.

This clonotype came up many times. This chain connects TRBV4-2 to TRBJ2-3, with 11 bases that match TRBD1. From germline, CDR1 is LGHNA and CDR2 YNFKEQ. The CDR3 length is 13 residues. Trimming cost V 1 base and J 14 bases; bases outside gene matches: 5. DNA of the CDR3: TGTGCCAGCAGCCAAGGGACAGGGGGCGCCAGGTATTTT. It translates to CASSQGTGGARYF.

CDR3 coding DNA: TGCGCCAGCAGCCAAAATATCGTGAACACAGGGGACTCTAACTATGGCTACACCTTC. Translation: CASSQNIVNTGDSNYGYTF. This chain joins TRBV4-1 and TRBJ1-2, with 7 nucleotides matching TRBD1. CDR3 length: 19 residues. V shed 2 bases, J shed 0 bases, and the junction held 15 bases outside the gene matches. CDR1 and CDR2 from the germline V gene are MGHRA and YSYEKL.

The CDR3 DNA reads as TGTGCCAGCAGCTTAGAGGACTCAGGGGTTTCAAACTACAATGAGCAGTTCTTC. Protein product: CASSLEDSGVSNYNEQFF. The chain combines TRBV7-8 with TRBJ2-1; possible D gene TRBD1, 6 bases. Trimming took 1 base from V and 3 from J, leaving 19 bases between them. The germline gives CDR1 SGHVS, CDR2 FQNEAQ. This CDR3 comprises 18 residues.

This clonotype was counted only a few times. This chain joins TRBV12-3 or TRBV12-4 and TRBJ2-3, with D perhaps matching TRBD1 (5 bases). The CDR3 has 15 residues. The V gene lost 3 bases and the J gene lost 3 bases, with 13 bases spanning the gap. CDR3 sequence reads: CASSFSTEATDTQYF. CDR3 DNA sequence: TGTGCCAGCAGTTTTTCGACAGAGGCAACAGATACGCAGTATTTT.

This clonotype has just a few counts. This chain joins TRBV2 and TRBJ1-2; no reliable D call. V dropped 4 bases and J dropped 2 bases, with 8 bases sitting between them. The CDR3 has 13 residues. Germline CDR1 and CDR2: SNHLY and FYNNEI. This CDR3 reads CASSVKINYGYTF. CDR3 sequence (DNA): TGTGCCAGCAGTGTAAAGATAAACTATGGCTACACCTTC.

The chain employs TRBV6-1 and TRBJ1-4; possibly TRBD1 for D (6 bases). The CDR3 contains 15 residues. CDR1 is MNHNS, CDR2 SASEGT, per germline. V was trimmed by 5 bases and J by 4 bases, leaving 14 bases between them. The CDR3 region is CASSPPRGGNEKLFF. DNA for the CDR3: TGTGCCAGCAGTCCCCCCAGGGGAGGTAATGAAAAACTGTTTTTT.

This clonotype occurred a few times. The V call is TRBV30, the J call TRBJ2-1; D might be TRBD2 (6 bases). The CDR3 is made up of 15 amino acids. Germline assignment: CDR1 GTSNPN and CDR2 SVGIG (reference sequence). With 5 bases removed from V and 4 bases from J, the gap between germline ends came to 18 bases. The CDR3 DNA follows: TGTGCCTGGGACGGCGGTTTTAGCGGTTACAATGAGCAGTTCTTC. It is translated as CAWDGGFSGYNEQFF.

There are many counts of this clonotype. The rearrangement uses TRBV5-1 and TRBJ1-5, with D uncertain. The germline CDR1 and CDR2 sequences are SGHRS and YFSETQ. The CDR3 loop spans 18 amino acids. V was clipped by 1 base and J by 6 bases, with 23 bases between them. Here the CDR3 DNA reads TGCGCCAGCAGCTTGACAGCTCCTTTACCTGTCGAGTGTCAGCCCCAGCATTTT. This encodes CASSLTAPLPVECQPQHF.

This clonotype was counted between two and nine times. J is TRBJ2-7 and V is TRBV2; 12 nucleotides line up with TRBD1. The length of the CDR3 is 14 residues. The germline gives CDR1 SNHLY, CDR2 FYNNEI. Germline trimming cut 7 bases from V and 4 bases from J; bases unmatched to any gene: 5. CDR3 sequence reads: CASTGTGGAYEQYF. The CDR3 bases are TGTGCCAGCACCGGGACAGGGGGCGCGTACGAGCAGTACTTC.

The rearrangement uses TRBV4-3 and TRBJ1-1; 10 positions match TRBD1. Germline assignment: CDR1 LGHNA and CDR2 YSLEER. V lost 2 bases, J lost 7 bases, and 4 bases stayed unmatched. CDR3 length: 14 amino acids. CDR3 region: CASSQRQGAGEAFF. The CDR3 DNA reads as TGCGCCAGCAGCCAACGACAGGGGGCAGGTGAAGCTTTCTTT.

In this sample, this clonotype turned up a few times. The chain employs TRBV5-6 and TRBJ1-1; possibly TRBD1 for D (5 bases). The V and J ends lost 0 bases and 3 bases respectively, with 12 bases between them. Germline V gene data show CDR1 as SGHDT and CDR2 as YYEEEE. The CDR3 consists of 15 residues. CDR3 coding DNA: TGTGCCAGCAGCTTGGCCGGGGCGCTGGACACTGAAGCTTTCTTT. Protein product: CASSLAGALDTEAFF.

The chain recombines TRBV11-2 with TRBJ1-1; TRBD1 matches at 9 bases. This CDR3 region has 18 residues. The V gene end was trimmed by 5 bases and the J gene end by 4 bases; junction bases not matched to a gene: 17. CDR1 SGHAT and CDR2 FQNNGV come from the germline V gene. CDR3 sequence (DNA): TGTGCCAGCAGCCTGATCTCGACACAGGGGGCGCTTGGCACTGAAGCTTTCTTT. This translates into CASSLISTQGALGTEAFF.

This clonotype has ten or more counts. The gene calls are TRBV29-1 and TRBJ2-3, with no clear D. This CDR3 is built from 13 residues. Trimming shortened V by 2 bases and J by 2 bases, and 8 bases separated the two germline ends. CDR1 and CDR2 (germline): SQVTM, ANQGSEA. The chain's CDR3 is CSVELSSTDTQYF. The DNA of the CDR3 is TGCAGCGTTGAATTGTCTTCCACAGATACGCAGTATTTT.

This clonotype appeared a few times. The rearrangement links TRBV10-3 to TRBJ2-3; 7 bases are a match to TRBD2. Germline CDR1 is ENHRY and CDR2 is SYGVKD. There are 15 residues in the CDR3. The ends lost 10 bases at V and 0 bases at J; junction bases unmatched: 10. CDR3 bases: TGTGCCAGCGGGCTTCCGGGACTAAGCACAGATACGCAGTATTTT. Residues: CASGLPGLSTDTQYF.

This clonotype has only a few counts. The chain recombines TRBV5-1 with TRBJ1-2; D is perhaps TRBD1 (5 bases). The CDR3 consists of 14 residues. Trimming removed 0 bases at V and 3 bases at J, with 9 bases between. Germline CDR1 SGHRS, CDR2 YFSETQ. DNA of the CDR3: TGCGCCAGCAGCTTGGACCAGGGTGACTATGGCTACACCTTC. It encodes CASSLDQGDYGYTF.

The chain couples TRBV12-3 or TRBV12-4 to TRBJ2-7, with D perhaps TRBD2 (5 bases). The germline V and J ends were trimmed by 10 bases and 4 bases, with 14 bases remaining between them. This CDR3 has 12 amino acids. The CDR3, as DNA: TGTGCCACCGGGGTATCAGGATACGAGCAGTACTTC. This encodes CATGVSGYEQYF.

This clonotype was seen only a few times. The chain couples TRBV12-3 or TRBV12-4 to TRBJ1-1; D remains unclear. This CDR3 has 14 amino acids. V was pared by 2 bases and J by 4 bases, with 11 bases between. CDR3: CASSLRVEGTEAFF. The CDR3 DNA follows: TGTGCCAGCAGTTTAAGGGTGGAGGGCACTGAAGCTTTCTTT.

This clonotype was picked up many times. The chain is built from TRBV28 and TRBJ2-1; 8 bases are shared with TRBD1. In germline, CDR1 is MDHEN, CDR2 SYDVKM. The CDR3 spans 15 residues. With V trimmed by 3 bases and J by 5 bases, 6 bases remained unmatched. The CDR3 region has the DNA TGTGCCAGCAGTTTCCCTAGGACAGGGCACAATGAGCAGTTCTTC. Translating it yields CASSFPRTGHNEQFF.

This chain links TRBV5-1 with TRBJ1-1; tentative D call: TRBD1 (6 bases). The CDR3 totals 14 residues. CDR1 and CDR2 (germline): SGHRS, YFSETQ. The germline V and J ends were trimmed by 4 bases and 4 bases, with 14 bases remaining between them. The CDR3 DNA is TGCGCCAGCAGCCTGGGACAACGCTTCACTGAAGCTTTCTTT. It specifies CASSLGQRFTEAFF.

This clonotype was detected many times. The rearrangement uses TRBV18 and TRBJ2-5, with TRBD1 as a possible D gene (5 bases). Looked up from germline, CDR1 is KGHSH and CDR2 is LQKENI. The length of the CDR3 is 16 residues. V gave up 3 bases and J gave up 0 bases, with 14 bases separating them. CDR3 amino acids: CASSPPSKGYQETQYF. As DNA, the CDR3 is TGTGCCAGCTCACCCCCTTCCAAGGGGTACCAAGAGACCCAGTACTTC.

This sequence joins TRBV6-5 and TRBJ2-4; 7 bases agree with TRBD1. The germline gives CDR1 MNHEY, CDR2 SVGAGI. V trimming: 0 bases; J trimming: 0 bases; junction bases outside the gene matches: 5. The CDR3 runs to 17 residues. The CDR3 coding sequence is TGTGCCAGCAGTTACTCGGTACAGGGGATAGCCAAAAACATTCAGTACTTC. It codes for CASSYSVQGIAKNIQYF.

This clonotype was counted only a few times. The gene calls are TRBV7-2 and TRBJ2-1; tentative D call: TRBD2 (5 bases). The CDR3 totals 13 residues. V gave up 5 bases and J gave up 6 bases, with 11 bases separating them. CDR1 is SGHTA and CDR2 is FQGNSA in the germline V gene. The CDR3 loop reads CASSQMAGNEQFF. The CDR3, as DNA: TGTGCCAGCAGCCAGATGGCGGGCAATGAGCAGTTCTTC.

This clonotype was counted between two and nine times. This chain joins TRBV10-3 and TRBJ2-1; D gene unclear. V lost 4 bases and J lost 5, with 6 bases in between. The CDR3 runs to 12 residues. Germline CDR1 and CDR2: ENHRY and SYGVKD. Written as DNA, the CDR3 is TGTGCCATCAGTGTACGGGACAATGAGCAGTTCTTC. It is translated as CAISVRDNEQFF.

This clonotype has a count of ten or more. The chain carries TRBV20-1 and TRBJ2-7; 11 bases fit TRBD1. Germline assignment: CDR1 DFQATT and CDR2 SNEGSKA (reference sequence). The CDR3 extends over 15 amino acids. CDR3 bases: TGCAGCGCCGACGGGGGGACAGGGGGACCCTACGAGCAGTACTTC. This codes for CSADGGTGGPYEQYF.

In this sample, this clonotype turned up once. The genes are TRBV11-2 and TRBJ2-3, with 11 bases aligning to TRBD2. The CDR3 is 18 amino acids. CDR1 and CDR2 (germline): SGHAT, FQNNGV. Trimming removed 4 bases from V and 3 bases from J; junction bases left unmatched: 12. The CDR3 here is CASSSLPLAGGRTDTQYF. The CDR3 DNA is TGTGCCAGCAGCTCCCTACCCTTAGCGGGAGGGCGGACAGATACGCAGTATTTT. Together with reference TRBV11-2 and TRBJ2-3, the CDR3 gives the full variable domain: EAGVAQSPRYKIIEKRQSVAFWCNPISGHATLYWYQQILGQGPKLLIQFQNNGVVDDSQLPKDRFSAERLKGVDSTLKIQPAKLEDSAVYLCASSSLPLAGGRTDTQYFGPGTRLTVL.

This clonotype was recorded many times. The chain uses TRBV7-2 and TRBJ2-2; no clear D gene. Trimming stripped 2 bases from V and 4 bases from J, with 11 bases between. The CDR3 totals 15 residues. In germline, CDR1 is SGHTA, CDR2 FQGNSA. The CDR3 DNA is TGTGCCAGCAGCTTACCGGTGAAGGGCACCGGGGAGCTGTTTTTT. It specifies CASSLPVKGTGELFF.

The chain uses TRBV3-1 and TRBJ2-1, with 8 bases fitting TRBD2. The trim removed 4 bases at V and 4 bases at J, leaving 15 bases unmatched. CDR1 LGHDT and CDR2 YNNKEL come from the germline V gene (reference sequence). The CDR3 is 18 amino acids. The CDR3 DNA reads as TGTGCCAGCAGCCCCTCACGAGCGGGAGTGGGCTGGTACAATGAGCAGTTCTTC. Translating gives CASSPSRAGVGWYNEQFF.